A selection of T cell receptor beta chains follows, all from one sample in a study of blood T cell repertoires in COVID-19. Sequencing was performed with immunoSEQ multiplex PCR; in TCRdb, only in-frame clones are kept and a portion is missing. This table holds roughly 250,000 clones, over 75% found once. The sample consisted of peripheral blood. The receptors were gathered from a woman aged 25 to 45 with acute or convalescent COVID-19. Both conserved end residues are part of each CDR3. D genes are given only for firm matches. Clone size is shown for a subset of rows, as once, few, many or a class of expanded clone.

CDR3 protein: CASSISPAYEQYF; CDR3 DNA: TGTGCCAGCAGTATCTCCCCGGCCTACGAGCAGTACTTC; D gene: -; J gene: TRBJ2-7; V gene: TRBV27; clone size: -
CDR3 protein: CASSYPGQGFYTF; CDR3 DNA: TGTGCCAGCAGTTACCCGGGACAGGGGTTCTACACCTTC; D gene: TRBD1; J gene: TRBJ1-2; V gene: TRBV6-5; clone size: -
CDR3 protein: CASSSVSYEQYF; CDR3 DNA: TGCGCCAGCAGCTCCGTCTCCTACGAGCAGTACTTC; D gene: -; J gene: TRBJ2-7; V gene: TRBV5-1; clone size: -
CDR3 protein: CAWSAQGGGWKAQHF; CDR3 DNA: TGTGCCTGGAGTGCCCAAGGGGGGGGATGGAAGGCCCAGCATTTT; D gene: -; J gene: TRBJ1-5; V gene: TRBV30; clone size: once
CDR3 protein: CAWSLSGAGNTIYF; CDR3 DNA: TGTGCCTGGAGTTTGTCAGGGGCTGGAAACACCATATATTTT; D gene: -; J gene: TRBJ1-3; V gene: TRBV30; clone size: -
CDR3 protein: CASSIWGQDPRAFF; CDR3 DNA: TGTGCCAGTAGTATATGGGGACAGGACCCCAGGGCTTTCTTT; D gene: TRBD1; J gene: TRBJ1-1; V gene: TRBV19; clone size: -
CDR3 protein: CASSLRGQETQYF; CDR3 DNA: TGCGCCAGCAGCTTGAGGGGCCAAGAGACCCAGTACTTC; D gene: -; J gene: TRBJ2-5; V gene: TRBV5-1; clone size: -
CDR3 protein: CASSREAGGTDTQYF; CDR3 DNA: TGTGCCAGCAGCCGCGAAGCGGGGGGCACAGATACGCAGTATTTT; D gene: TRBD2; J gene: TRBJ2-3; V gene: TRBV7-3; clone size: -
CDR3 protein: CASSPGQFGGYTF; CDR3 DNA: TGTGCCAGCAGCCCCGGACAGTTTGGTGGCTACACCTTC; D gene: -; J gene: TRBJ1-2; V gene: TRBV6-5; clone size: -
CDR3 protein: CASSYRVGHLNTEAFF; CDR3 DNA: TGCGCCAGCAGTTACAGGGTTGGCCACTTGAACACTGAAGCTTTCTTT; D gene: -; J gene: TRBJ1-1; V gene: TRBV10-1; clone size: -
CDR3 protein: CASSLRGSNQPQHF; CDR3 DNA: TGTGCCAGCAGCTTAAGGGGGAGCAATCAGCCCCAGCATTTT; D gene: -; J gene: TRBJ1-5; V gene: TRBV5-4; clone size: -
CDR3 protein: CASSLGLAGGLYNEQFF; CDR3 DNA: TGCGCCAGCAGCTTGGGACTAGCGGGAGGCCTCTACAATGAGCAGTTCTTC; D gene: TRBD2; J gene: TRBJ2-1; V gene: TRBV5-1; clone size: -
CDR3 protein: CASRQGQGSGNQPQHF; CDR3 DNA: TGCGCCAGCCGACAGGGACAGGGTAGCGGCAATCAGCCCCAGCATTTT; D gene: TRBD1; J gene: TRBJ1-5; V gene: TRBV10-1; clone size: -
CDR3 protein: CASSYSKSGATEAFF; CDR3 DNA: TGTGCCAGCAGTTACTCGAAGTCAGGGGCCACTGAAGCTTTCTTT; D gene: -; J gene: TRBJ1-1; V gene: TRBV6-5; clone size: -
CDR3 protein: CASSCRTSGTTGELFF; CDR3 DNA: TGTGCCAGCAGTTGCCGGACTAGCGGGACCACCGGGGAGCTGTTTTTT; D gene: TRBD2; J gene: TRBJ2-2; V gene: TRBV6-9; clone size: -
CDR3 protein: CASSRGLAGADTQYF; CDR3 DNA: TGTGCCAGCAGCCGCGGACTAGCGGGAGCCGATACGCAGTATTTT; D gene: TRBD2; J gene: TRBJ2-3; V gene: TRBV7-7; clone size: -
CDR3 protein: CASSDWGGITDTQYF; CDR3 DNA: TGTGCCAGTAGTGATTGGGGCGGGATCACAGATACGCAGTATTTT; D gene: -; J gene: TRBJ2-3; V gene: TRBV19; clone size: once
CDR3 protein: CASGPGVVTGELFF; CDR3 DNA: TGTGCCAGCGGGCCGGGAGTGGTAACCGGGGAGCTGTTTTTT; D gene: -; J gene: TRBJ2-2; V gene: TRBV27; clone size: -
CDR3 protein: CASTSWEGGRSRNEQFF; CDR3 DNA: TGTGCCAGCACCTCTTGGGAGGGAGGGAGATCGAGGAATGAGCAGTTCTTC; D gene: TRBD2; J gene: TRBJ2-1; V gene: TRBV7-9; clone size: -
CDR3 protein: CASSLGQGTDQPQHF; CDR3 DNA: TGCGCCAGCAGCTTGGGACAGGGGACCGATCAGCCCCAGCATTTT; D gene: TRBD1; J gene: TRBJ1-5; V gene: TRBV5-1; clone size: once
CDR3 protein: CASHRGTGTISETQYF; CDR3 DNA: TGCGCCAGCCACAGGGGAACCGGGACAATATCCGAGACCCAGTACTTC; D gene: TRBD1; J gene: TRBJ2-5; V gene: TRBV5-1; clone size: -
CDR3 protein: CASSIEEDRGHEKLFF; CDR3 DNA: TGTGCCAGTAGTATAGAAGAGGACAGGGGGCATGAAAAACTGTTTTTT; D gene: TRBD1; J gene: TRBJ1-4; V gene: TRBV19; clone size: -
CDR3 protein: CATSAGSKRDTEAFF; CDR3 DNA: TGTGCCACCAGTGCTGGGTCTAAGCGGGACACTGAAGCTTTCTTT; D gene: -; J gene: TRBJ1-1; V gene: TRBV24-1; clone size: -
CDR3 protein: CARGTSFEQFF; CDR3 DNA: TGTGCCAGGGGGACTAGTTTTGAGCAGTTCTTC; D gene: TRBD2; J gene: TRBJ2-1; V gene: TRBV19; clone size: once
CDR3 protein: CASSDRQDGHYEQYF; CDR3 DNA: TGTGCCAGCAGTGACCGACAGGACGGACACTACGAGCAGTACTTC; D gene: -; J gene: TRBJ2-7; V gene: TRBV25-1; clone size: -
CDR3 protein: CASSFTSGSSYNEQFF; CDR3 DNA: TGCGCCAGCAGCTTCACTAGCGGGAGCTCCTACAATGAGCAGTTCTTC; D gene: TRBD2; J gene: TRBJ2-1; V gene: TRBV5-1; clone size: once
CDR3 protein: CSASNRTYGYTF; CDR3 DNA: TGCAGTGCTAGTAACAGAACCTATGGCTACACCTTC; D gene: -; J gene: TRBJ1-2; V gene: TRBV20-1; clone size: -
CDR3 protein: CASSQEGLAGYEQYF; CDR3 DNA: TGCGCCAGCAGCCAAGAGGGACTAGCGGGATACGAGCAGTACTTC; D gene: TRBD2; J gene: TRBJ2-7; V gene: TRBV4-3; clone size: once
CDR3 protein: CASAQREGFTDTQYF; CDR3 DNA: TGTGCCAGCGCGCAGCGGGAGGGTTTTACGGATACGCAGTATTTT; D gene: TRBD2; J gene: TRBJ2-3; V gene: TRBV27; clone size: -
CDR3 protein: CASSGTSGRAYTGELFF; CDR3 DNA: TGTGCCAGCAGTGGGACTAGCGGGAGGGCTTACACCGGGGAGCTGTTTTTT; D gene: TRBD2; J gene: TRBJ2-2; V gene: TRBV6-1; clone size: -
CDR3 protein: CASSLSGLAVYEQYF; CDR3 DNA: TGTGCCAGCAGCTTGTCCGGACTAGCGGTCTACGAGCAGTACTTC; D gene: TRBD2; J gene: TRBJ2-7; V gene: TRBV7-2; clone size: -
CDR3 protein: CASSREGRSNQPQHF; CDR3 DNA: TGTGCCAGCAGTCGAGAGGGTAGGAGCAATCAGCCCCAGCATTTT; D gene: -; J gene: TRBJ1-5; V gene: TRBV28; clone size: few
CDR3 protein: CASGTGGYEQYF; CDR3 DNA: TGTGCCAGCGGGACAGGGGGCTACGAGCAGTACTTC; D gene: TRBD1; J gene: TRBJ2-7; V gene: TRBV7-3; clone size: -
CDR3 protein: CASSPNVDTQYF; CDR3 DNA: TGTGCCAGCAGCCCCAATGTGGATACGCAGTATTTT; D gene: -; J gene: TRBJ2-3; V gene: TRBV7-9; clone size: -
CDR3 protein: CASSPRTSGNIEQFF; CDR3 DNA: TGTGCCAGCAGCCCGCGGACTAGCGGGAACATTGAGCAGTTCTTC; D gene: TRBD2; J gene: TRBJ2-1; V gene: TRBV5-4; clone size: -
CDR3 protein: CASSFIGSSIYNEQFF; CDR3 DNA: TGTGCCAGCAGCTTTATAGGCAGTAGCATATACAATGAGCAGTTCTTC; D gene: -; J gene: TRBJ2-1; V gene: TRBV7-3; clone size: -
CDR3 protein: CASSEGENTEAFF; CDR3 DNA: TGTGCCAGCAGTGAAGGAGAGAACACTGAAGCTTTCTTT; D gene: -; J gene: TRBJ1-1; V gene: TRBV6-1; clone size: -
CDR3 protein: CASNPGFGNSPLHF; CDR3 DNA: TGTGCCAGCAACCCAGGGTTTGGGAATTCACCCCTCCACTTT; D gene: -; J gene: TRBJ1-6; V gene: TRBV2; clone size: -
CDR3 protein: CATAPGTYPYEQYF; CDR3 DNA: TGCGCCACCGCACCCGGGACTTATCCCTACGAGCAGTACTTC; D gene: -; J gene: TRBJ2-7; V gene: TRBV10-1; clone size: -
CDR3 protein: CASSRLALNEQFF; CDR3 DNA: TGTGCCAGTAGTCGGCTAGCGCTCAATGAGCAGTTCTTC; D gene: -; J gene: TRBJ2-1; V gene: TRBV19; clone size: -
CDR3 protein: CASSLGSTPQHF; CDR3 DNA: TGTGCCAGCAGCTTAGGGAGTACCCCCCAGCATTTT; D gene: -; J gene: TRBJ1-5; V gene: TRBV7-2; clone size: -
CDR3 protein: CASSSLGVGEQFF; CDR3 DNA: TGTGCCAGCAGCTCCCTAGGGGTTGGTGAGCAGTTCTTC; D gene: -; J gene: TRBJ2-1; V gene: TRBV7-2; clone size: -
CDR3 protein: CASSYLRQGVTAGGGEQFF; CDR3 DNA: TGTGCCAGCAGCTACCTTCGACAGGGAGTAACGGCAGGAGGCGGTGAGCAGTTCTTC; D gene: TRBD1; J gene: TRBJ2-1; V gene: TRBV14; clone size: -
CDR3 protein: CASSPPSSYEQYF; CDR3 DNA: TGTGCCAGCTCACCACCGTCATCCTACGAGCAGTACTTC; D gene: -; J gene: TRBJ2-7; V gene: TRBV18; clone size: -
CDR3 protein: CASSRQVTYEQYF; CDR3 DNA: TGTGCCAGCAGCCGACAGGTCACCTACGAGCAGTACTTC; D gene: -; J gene: TRBJ2-7; V gene: TRBV14; clone size: -
CDR3 protein: CASSRQNLQETQYF; CDR3 DNA: TGTGCCAGCAGCCGACAGAACTTACAAGAGACCCAGTACTTC; D gene: -; J gene: TRBJ2-5; V gene: TRBV5-8; clone size: -
CDR3 protein: CAARYDRGTEAFF; CDR3 DNA: TGTGCCGCTCGATACGACAGGGGCACTGAAGCTTTCTTT; D gene: TRBD1; J gene: TRBJ1-1; V gene: TRBV6-5; clone size: -
CDR3 protein: CASSTRQVSSYEQYF; CDR3 DNA: TGTGCCAGCAGCACAAGACAGGTCAGCTCCTACGAGCAGTACTTC; D gene: -; J gene: TRBJ2-7; V gene: TRBV7-2; clone size: once
CDR3 protein: CASTGRVGEQYF; CDR3 DNA: TGTGCCAGCACCGGGAGGGTAGGCGAGCAGTACTTC; D gene: TRBD2; J gene: TRBJ2-7; V gene: TRBV2; clone size: -
CDR3 protein: CASSYLAGQGTDTQYF; CDR3 DNA: TGTGCCAGCAGTTACCTAGCGGGTCAAGGGACAGATACGCAGTATTTT; D gene: TRBD2; J gene: TRBJ2-3; V gene: TRBV6-5; clone size: -
CDR3 protein: CASSLGSRSMNTEAFF; CDR3 DNA: TGTGCCAGCAGCTTAGGTTCCCGGAGCATGAACACTGAAGCTTTCTTT; D gene: -; J gene: TRBJ1-1; V gene: TRBV11-2; clone size: -
CDR3 protein: CASSVEGVTETQYF; CDR3 DNA: TGTGCCAGCAGCGTAGAGGGGGTGACGGAGACCCAGTACTTC; D gene: -; J gene: TRBJ2-5; V gene: TRBV9; clone size: -
CDR3 protein: CASSREGYGNQPQHF; CDR3 DNA: TGTGCCAGCTCCCGTGAGGGTTACGGCAATCAGCCCCAGCATTTT; D gene: -; J gene: TRBJ1-5; V gene: TRBV7-2; clone size: few
CDR3 protein: CAWSLGQVFSGNTIYF; CDR3 DNA: TGTGCCTGGAGTCTCGGACAGGTTTTCTCTGGAAACACCATATATTTT; D gene: TRBD1; J gene: TRBJ1-3; V gene: TRBV30; clone size: -
CDR3 protein: CASSLRLAGGLSSYNEQFF; CDR3 DNA: TGTGCCAGCAGTTTACGGCTAGCGGGAGGCCTGAGCTCCTACAATGAGCAGTTCTTC; D gene: TRBD2; J gene: TRBJ2-1; V gene: TRBV27; clone size: -
CDR3 protein: CAWRRGSSPLHF; CDR3 DNA: TGTGCCTGGAGGAGGGGGAGTTCACCCCTCCACTTT; D gene: -; J gene: TRBJ1-6; V gene: TRBV30; clone size: -
CDR3 protein: CASSLGGISNTEAFF; CDR3 DNA: TGCGCCAGCAGCTTGGGAGGAATATCGAACACTGAAGCTTTCTTT; D gene: -; J gene: TRBJ1-1; V gene: TRBV5-1; clone size: -